This TCR beta chain originates from a study of siplizumab effects on memory and regulatory T cells. The germline V gene encodes CDR1 SEHNR and CDR2 FQNEAQ (reference sequence). V lost 5 bases, J lost 6 bases, and 9 bases stayed unmatched. This CDR3 contains 14 residues. The assay covered some 100,000 TCR templates per sample. Measured with immunoSEQ multiplex PCR; TCRdb has only the in-frame clones, and not every one. The data contain about 87,000 clones, 85% to 90% of them singletons. General study results and limits: Proliferating CD4+ or CD8+ clones, roughly 80-97% of them, lacked an assignable naive or memory phenotype.

As regards this clone: Antigen specificity is unknown.

The source material was CD4+ T cells sorted from blood. The chain has TRBV7-9 and TRBJ2-7; 8 bases line up with TRBD1. This receptor was taken from a human donor in good health. CDR3 in amino acids: CASSPRDRRFEQYF. The CDR3 nucleotides read TGTGCCAGCAGCCCCCGGGACAGGCGATTCGAGCAGTACTTC.